This TCR beta chain was profiled in a study of identical twins. TCRdb independently ran MiXCR on the 5' RACE reads; one entry per CDR3 protein. This table holds a few hundred thousand distinct CDR3 sequences, around a tenth found once. Looked up from germline, CDR1 is DFQATT and CDR2 is SNEGSKA (reference sequence). V was shortened by 0 bases and J by 2 bases, with 7 bases between the two germline ends. There are 13 residues in the CDR3. There are a few counts of this clonotype. This same sample was also taken into another study, of yellow fever vaccine responses in identical twins.

The receptor comes from a woman aged 18-29 years in good health. What was sequenced was PBMCs. The V and J genes are TRBV20-1 and TRBJ2-5, with D unresolved. In DNA, the CDR3 is TGCAGTGCTAGAGATGAGAGACAAGAGACCCAGTACTTC. It translates to CSARDERQETQYF.